Listed below are T cell receptor beta chains from one sample, sequenced in a study of blood T cell repertoires in COVID-19. The method was immunoSEQ multiplex PCR; TCRdb's version includes in-frame clones alone and lacks a portion of them. Of approximately 65,000 clones in the sample, about 88% were seen once. Sequencing was done on a sample of peripheral blood. Receptors originate from a human donor in a cohort sampled during active COVID-19. The CDR3 runs from the conserved cysteine through the conserved F or W. The D gene is left open where the match is weak. The listing skips clone size in some rows; elsewhere it reads once, few, many or a size class.

.	TRBV7-6	.	TRBJ2-3	TGTGCCAGCAGCTTAGTTGGAGGACTAAGCACAGATACGCAGTATTTT	CASSLVGGLSTDTQYF
.	TRBV11-2	.	TRBJ2-3	TGTGCCAGCACCCTCGCTAGCGTAGGCACAGATACGCAGTATTTT	CASTLASVGTDTQYF
.	TRBV7-9	TRBD2	TRBJ2-5	TGTGCCAGCAGTTCCCCCGCGGGACTAGCGGACCAAGAGACCCAGTACTTC	CASSSPAGLADQETQYF
.	TRBV7-9	TRBD1	TRBJ2-7	TGTGCCAGCAGCTCCCGACCGGGACAGCTCTACGAGCAGTACTTC	CASSSRPGQLYEQYF
few	TRBV6-1	.	TRBJ1-3	TGTGCCAGCAGTGAATCTCCTAGCTCTGGAAACACCATATATTTT	CASSESPSSGNTIYF
.	TRBV18	.	TRBJ1-2	TGTGCCAGCTCACTCCACACAGACTATGGCTACACCTTC	CASSLHTDYGYTF
.	TRBV5-1	TRBD1	TRBJ2-3	TGCGCCAGCAAACCGGGACAGGGGGCGATAGCGGGAGGAGATACGCAGTATTTT	CASKPGQGAIAGGDTQYF
.	TRBV6-5	TRBD1	TRBJ1-3	TGTGCCAGCAGTACGGGACAGGGTCCTGGAAACACCATATATTTT	CASSTGQGPGNTIYF
.	TRBV7-2	TRBD1	TRBJ2-5	TGTGCCAGCAGCTCTAACAGGGGTCAAGAGACCCAGTACTTC	CASSSNRGQETQYF
once	TRBV28	TRBD2	TRBJ2-7	TGTGCCAGCCAGACTAGCGGGAGTGTTAGCTCCTACGAGCAGTACTTC	CASQTSGSVSSYEQYF
.	TRBV6-6	.	TRBJ2-7	TGTGCCAGCAGTTACGGGCGGGACAGCTCCTACGAGCAGTACTTC	CASSYGRDSSYEQYF
.	TRBV10-3	.	TRBJ1-1	TGTGCCATCAGTGAGACAGGGAGGGACACTGAAGCTTTCTTT	CAISETGRDTEAFF
.	TRBV6-5	.	TRBJ1-5	TGTGCCAGCACCTCAAGGAAGGGAGATCAGCCCCAGCATTTT	CASTSRKGDQPQHF
.	TRBV7-8	.	TRBJ1-1	TGTGCCAGCAGCCGGACAGTGAACGGGTGGGAGGACACTGAAGCTTTCTTT	CASSRTVNGWEDTEAFF
.	TRBV6-5	TRBD1	TRBJ2-5	TGTGCCAGCAGACGACAGGGAGTGGTAGAGACCCAGTACTTC	CASRRQGVVETQYF
.	TRBV20-1	.	TRBJ1-4	TGCAGTGCTAGTTCGGGTGAAAAACTGTTTTTT	CSASSGEKLFF
once	TRBV3-1/TRBV3-2	TRBD2	TRBJ2-1	TGTGCCAGCAGCCAGAGCGGGAGTGGTGAGCAGTTCTTC	CASSQSGSGEQFF
.	TRBV6-2/TRBV6-3	.	TRBJ2-7	TGTGCCAGCAGTTCCGGGACCCAGGGACTCTCCTACGAGCAGTACTTC	CASSSGTQGLSYEQYF
.	TRBV5-1	TRBD2	TRBJ2-1	TGCGCCAGCAGCTCGCCCCGGGGGGGCCGAGGGAGTGAGCAGTTCTTC	CASSSPRGGRGSEQFF
once	TRBV20-1	.	TRBJ1-6	TGCGGGTTGGGCGGGACTCGTCACTTT	CGLGGTRHF
.	TRBV7-8	.	TRBJ2-5	TGTGCCAGCAGCTTAACGATGAGGACTGAAGAGACCCAGTACTTC	CASSLTMRTEETQYF
.	TRBV24-1	TRBD2	TRBJ2-1	TGTGCCACCAGTGATTTGGGTAGCGGGAGCCCTGTGGGCAATGAGCAGTTCTTC	CATSDLGSGSPVGNEQFF
.	TRBV6-6	TRBD2	TRBJ2-3	TGTGCCACCACGCCTAGCGGGGGCACAGATACGCAGTATTTT	CATTPSGGTDTQYF
.	TRBV6-5	.	TRBJ2-2	TGTGCCAGCAGGCGGGACAGCGCGAACACCGGGGAGCTGTTTTTT	CASRRDSANTGELFF
.	TRBV6-5	.	TRBJ2-7	TGTGCCAGCAAATACTTCGGAGGTGCCGGGGGCGAGCAGTACTTC	CASKYFGGAGGEQYF
.	TRBV2	TRBD1	TRBJ2-2	TGTGCCAGCAACGGACAGGGGGGAAACACCGGGGAGCTGTTTTTT	CASNGQGGNTGELFF
.	TRBV18	.	TRBJ1-4	TGTGCCAGCTCACCCTCAACTAATGAAAAACTGTTTTTT	CASSPSTNEKLFF
.	TRBV7-9	TRBD2	TRBJ2-1	TGTGCCAGCAGTTTTCCACCCAGCGGGGAGGGGCAGTTCTTC	CASSFPPSGEGQFF
.	TRBV4-1	.	TRBJ2-2	TGCGCCAGCAGCCAAGATTGGGGTAGCGTGAACACCGGGGAGCTGTTTTTT	CASSQDWGSVNTGELFF
.	TRBV18	.	TRBJ1-5	TGTGCCAGCTCCCAGAGCGGGCAGCCCCAGCATTTT	CASSQSGQPQHF
.	TRBV6-4	TRBD2	TRBJ2-7	TGTGCCAGCAGCTGCGACAGAGCACTAGCGGGGGACAGCTCCTACGAGCAGTACTTC	CASSCDRALAGDSSYEQYF
.	TRBV5-4	.	TRBJ1-1	TGTGCCAGCAGCTTGGGCACAGCGAACACTGAAGCTTTCTTT	CASSLGTANTEAFF
.	TRBV6-2/TRBV6-3	TRBD1	TRBJ2-2	TGTGCCAGCAGCTTTGTCATCCGGGACAGGCAGAACACCGGGGAGCTGTTTTTT	CASSFVIRDRQNTGELFF
.	TRBV7-2	.	TRBJ2-7	TGTGCCAGCAGCGTTACTACAGGAATAGCCTACGAGCAGTACTTC	CASSVTTGIAYEQYF
once	TRBV3-1/TRBV3-2	.	TRBJ2-1	TGTGCCAGCAGCCACCCAAGGCAGGGTACCAACAATGAGCAGTTCTTC	CASSHPRQGTNNEQFF
.	TRBV5-1	TRBD2	TRBJ2-5	TGCGCCAGCAGCTTGGGGGCGCTAGCGGGAAAGACCCAGTACTTC	CASSLGALAGKTQYF
.	TRBV6-2/TRBV6-3	TRBD1	TRBJ2-7	TGTGCCAGCAGTTACGGGACAGGGACGACCTACGAGCAGTACTTC	CASSYGTGTTYEQYF
.	TRBV9	TRBD2	TRBJ2-1	TGTGCCAGCAGCGTAGGGCCTAGCGGGACCAGCGATGAGCAGTTCTTC	CASSVGPSGTSDEQFF
.	TRBV5-1	TRBD2	TRBJ2-7	TGCGCCAGCAGCTTAGGGACTAGCGGGGGAAGCTCCTACGAGCAGTACTTC	CASSLGTSGGSSYEQYF
.	TRBV19	.	TRBJ2-1	TGTGCCAGTAGTACCACCCCGAACAGTTACAATGAGCAGTTCTTC	CASSTTPNSYNEQFF
.	TRBV7-2	.	TRBJ1-1	TGTGCCAGCAGCTTAGCGACTACTGAAGCTTTCTTT	CASSLATTEAFF
.	TRBV1	.	TRBJ1-2	TGCACCAGCAGCCGCAGACTCTATGGCTACACCTTC	CTSSRRLYGYTF
few	TRBV19	TRBD2	TRBJ2-2	TGTGCCAGTAGTACCGGGACTATCACCGGGGAGCTGTTTTTT	CASSTGTITGELFF
.	TRBV28	.	TRBJ1-5	TGTGCCAGCACTCCGGGGAGCCGGCAGCCCCAGCATTTT	CASTPGSRQPQHF
.	TRBV11-2	TRBD2	TRBJ2-1	TGTGCCCGCAGCCAGGGGGGGTCGGCGGGAGGGCTAAATGAGCAGTTCTTC	CARSQGGSAGGLNEQFF
.	TRBV19	.	TRBJ2-2	TGTGCCAGCACGGACCAGGGGTCAGTGAACACCGGGGAGCTGTTTTTT	CASTDQGSVNTGELFF
.	TRBV4-3	TRBD1	TRBJ1-4	TGCGCCAGCAGCCAAGGGGACAGGGGGGGTGAAAAACTGTTTTTT	CASSQGDRGGEKLFF
once	TRBV30	TRBD2	TRBJ2-7	TGTGCCTGCAATGGACTAGCGGGCCTTGCCGAGCAGTACTTC	CACNGLAGLAEQYF
.	TRBV6-5	TRBD1	TRBJ2-2	TGTGCCAGCAGCCTTAGACAGGGGCGCGGGGAGCTGTTTTTT	CASSLRQGRGELFF
.	TRBV29-1	.	TRBJ1-1	TGCAGCACTCGACAAAACACTGAAGCTTTCTTT	CSTRQNTEAFF
.	TRBV14	TRBD1	TRBJ2-2	TGTGCCAGCAGTCGCAAGCCAGGGGGCTCAACCGGGGAGCTGTTTTTT	CASSRKPGGSTGELFF